This T cell receptor beta chain stems from a study of T cells in Graves' hyperthyroidism and ophthalmopathy. Subjects aged 18 to 65 presented with newly diagnosed hyperthyroidism of less than 2 months' duration. Clinical symptoms, serum thyroxine and TRAb, thyroid ultrasound and orbital computed tomography were used for the diagnoses. Amplification of TCR beta CDR3 regions was performed using RNA transcripts as template. An initial round of RT-PCR targeting the TCR CDR3 relied on the HTBI primer set. MiXCR, run by TCRdb on the multiplex PCR reads, gives a single entry per CDR3 protein. The sample shows about 560,000 distinct CDR3 sequences, 16% of them seen only once. The CDR3 spans 14 residues. The V and J ends lost 0 bases and 4 bases respectively, with 9 bases between them. Per germline, CDR1 MNHEY and CDR2 SVGEGT.

The sequence came from a woman between 18 and 29 years old with Graves' hyperthyroidism. V and J are TRBV6-2 or TRBV6-3 and TRBJ2-5; D may be TRBD1 (5 bases). Specimen: blood. Here the CDR3 reads CASSYSYQGETQYF. Written as DNA, the CDR3 is TGTGCCAGCAGTTACTCGTATCAGGGAGAGACCCAGTACTTC.